The 31 T cell receptor beta chains given below trace back to one sample, sequenced in a study of beta chain features in type 1 diabetes. As every portion of the isolated RNA was reverse transcribed, the sequencing read expressed TCRB transcripts. TCRdb's copy holds only in-frame clones and misses some; the assay was immunoSEQ multiplex PCR. The table lists 250,000 to 350,000 clones, approximately 11% of them singletons. Sequencing input: naive CD4+ T cells from blood. These receptors all stem from a woman in her 30s in good health.

This clone was counted between two and nine times. This rearrangement joins TRBV30 to TRBJ1-5; D not certain. In germline, CDR1 is GTSNPN, CDR2 SVGIG (reference sequence). This CDR3 region has 14 residues. V was trimmed by 1 base and J by 0 bases, leaving 7 bases between them. CDR3: CAWSAGVSNQPQHF. CDR3 coding DNA: TGTGCCTGGAGTGCCGGGGTTAGCAATCAGCCCCAGCATTTT.

The chain combines TRBV11-2 with TRBJ2-3; TRBD1 is a possible D gene (5 bases). In germline, CDR1 is SGHAT, CDR2 FQNNGV. This CDR3 is 15 amino acids long. Deletions cut 2 bases from V and 3 bases from J, with 12 bases between. CDR3 sequence: CASSLSQGRTDTQYF. CDR3 DNA sequence: TGTGCCAGCAGCTTATCCCAGGGTAGGACAGATACGCAGTATTTT. Using reference TRBV11-2 and TRBJ2-3 for the parts outside the CDR3, the full variable domain is EAGVAQSPRYKIIEKRQSVAFWCNPISGHATLYWYQQILGQGPKLLIQFQNNGVVDDSQLPKDRFSAERLKGVDSTLKIQPAKLEDSAVYLCASSLSQGRTDTQYFGPGTRLTVL.

In its sample, this clone was seen many times. The chain joins TRBV15 to TRBJ2-1; no definite D call. The V end was cut by 1 base, the J end by 6 bases, with 4 bases between. Germline CDR1 LNHNV, CDR2 YYDKDF (reference sequence). The CDR3 sequence is 12 residues long. The CDR3 region has the DNA TGTGCCACCAGCAGAGCCAGCAATGAGCAGTTCTTC. Its protein product is CATSRASNEQFF. Combining the CDR3 with reference TRBV15 and TRBJ2-1 gives the whole variable domain DAMVIQNPRYQVTQFGKPVTLSCSQTLNHNVMYWYQQKSSQAPKLLFHYYDKDFNNEADTPDNFQSRRPNTSFCFLDIRSPGLGDTAMYLCATSRASNEQFFGPGTRLTVL.

The chain uses TRBV11-2 and TRBJ2-3, with 9 nucleotides matching TRBD2. Germline trimming cut 1 base from V and 5 bases from J; bases unmatched to any gene: 7. The germline V gene encodes CDR1 SGHAT and CDR2 FQNNGV. This CDR3 contains 16 residues. The DNA for the CDR3 is TGTGCCAGCAGCTTAGTGATGGCGGGAGGGCGAGATACGCAGTATTTT. It translates to CASSLVMAGGRDTQYF.

This chain connects TRBV18 to TRBJ1-4; weak D call: TRBD1 (5 bases). V lost 0 bases and J lost 8, with 10 bases in between. The CDR3 extends over 14 amino acids. The germline V gene encodes CDR1 KGHSH and CDR2 LQKENI. The CDR3 is CASSPPGEEEKLFF. The DNA of the CDR3 is TGTGCCAGCTCACCACCGGGGGAGGAAGAAAAACTGTTTTTT.

Concerning this clone: Other nucleotide sequences from this sample produce the same CDR3. This chain uses TRBV9 with TRBJ1-1; D is unresolved. Per germline, CDR1 SGDLS and CDR2 YYNGEE. V lost 0 bases, J lost 1 base, and 4 bases lay in between. The CDR3 sequence is 13 residues long. The CDR3 protein is CASSVEANTEAFF. CDR3 DNA sequence: TGTGCCAGCAGCGTAGAAGCGAACACTGAAGCTTTCTTT.

In its sample, this clone was seen a few times. The chain combines TRBV11-3 with TRBJ2-1; D possibly corresponds to TRBD2 (6 bases). Germline V gene data show CDR1 as SGHNT and CDR2 as YENEEA. The CDR3 totals 15 residues. V was trimmed by 5 bases and J by 0 bases, leaving 11 bases between them. The CDR3 reads CASSRGGVSYNEQFF. The CDR3 DNA reads as TGTGCCAGCAGCCGCGGCGGGGTCTCCTACAATGAGCAGTTCTTC. Supplemented by reference TRBV11-3 and TRBJ2-1, the full variable domain reads EAGVVQSPRYKIIEKKQPVAFWCNPISGHNTLYWYLQNLGQGPELLIRYENEEAVDDSQLPKDRFSAERLKGVDSTLKIQPAELGDSAVYLCASSRGGVSYNEQFFGPGTRLTVL.

This clone was seen only a few times. The chain links TRBV7-9 to TRBJ2-5; TRBD2 agrees at 12 bases. Germline V lookup: CDR1 SEHNR, CDR2 FQNEAQ (reference sequence). Germline trimming cut 4 bases from V and 1 base from J; bases unmatched to any gene: 4. CDR3 size: 16 residues. DNA for the CDR3: TGTGCCAGCAGCTACCCGACTAGCGGGAGCCAAGAGACCCAGTACTTC. This translates into CASSYPTSGSQETQYF.

The J gene is TRBJ2-3, the V gene TRBV10-3, with 7 nucleotides matching TRBD1. Germline V gene sequence: CDR1 ENHRY, CDR2 SYGVKD. The ends lost 10 bases at V and 4 bases at J; junction bases unmatched: 8. The CDR3 sequence is 13 residues long. Written as DNA, the CDR3 is TGTGCCACCAACAGACAGGGTCCAGATACGCAGTATTTT. Amino acid sequence: CATNRQGPDTQYF.

V gene TRBV29-1 combines with J gene TRBJ2-5; the D gene is possibly TRBD1 (5 bases). Judging by the DNA end, TRBJ2-7 fits better; the J call may be wrong. The CDR3 consists of 13 residues. Looked up from germline, CDR1 is SQVTM and CDR2 is ANQGSEA. CDR3 nucleotides: TGCAGCGTTGGGACACTCGGCTCCTACGAGCAGTACTTC. It specifies CSVGTLGSYEQYF.

The chain couples TRBV11-2 to TRBJ2-3; 13 bases fit TRBD2. With 1 base clipped from V and 6 bases from J, the junction kept 7 bases outside the gene matches. From germline, CDR1 is SGHAT and CDR2 FQNNGV. The CDR3 consists of 17 residues. As DNA, the CDR3 is TGTGCCAGCAGCTTAGGCTGGACTAGCGGGAGTAGTGATACGCAGTATTTT. Amino acids: CASSLGWTSGSSDTQYF.

The chain uses TRBV30 and TRBJ1-5; no reliable D call. The germline V gene encodes CDR1 GTSNPN and CDR2 SVGIG (reference sequence). V lost 0 bases, J lost 6 bases, and 9 bases lay in between. The CDR3 runs to 13 residues. The CDR3 protein is CAWSVEGSQPQHF. CDR3 bases: TGTGCCTGGAGTGTGGAGGGTTCTCAGCCCCAGCATTTT.

V and J are TRBV7-2 and TRBJ2-2; 7 bases agree with TRBD1. Germline V lookup: CDR1 SGHTA, CDR2 FQGNSA. The CDR3 runs to 14 residues. The V gene end was trimmed by 5 bases and the J gene end by 1 base; junction bases not matched to a gene: 1. CDR3 region: CASSRTGNTGELFF. The CDR3 nucleotides read TGTGCCAGCAGCCGGACAGGGAACACCGGGGAGCTGTTTTTT.

Many counts were recorded for this clone. The J gene is TRBJ2-4, the V gene TRBV30; 10 nucleotides line up with TRBD2. The trim removed 1 base at V and 3 bases at J, leaving 9 bases unmatched. CDR3 size: 17 residues. CDR1 and CDR2 from the germline V gene are GTSNPN and SVGIG (reference sequence). The CDR3 DNA reads TGTGCCTGGAGTGCCGGCGGACTAGCGGAGGTCAAAAACATTCAGTACTTC. Residues: CAWSAGGLAEVKNIQYF.

This clone showed up just a few times. The chain uses TRBV30 and TRBJ1-4; 8 nucleotides line up with TRBD1. Germline trimming cut 2 bases from V and 4 bases from J; bases unmatched to any gene: 9. The CDR3 length is 16 residues. CDR1 is GTSNPN, CDR2 SVGIG, per germline (reference sequence). For the CDR3, the DNA is TGTGCCTGGAGTTTCCGCCAGGGGGCGTTTAATGAAAAACTGTTTTTT. Translating gives CAWSFRQGAFNEKLFF.

The V gene is TRBV19, the J gene TRBJ2-1; TRBD2 agrees at 7 bases. V lost 3 bases to trimming and J lost 10 bases; unmatched junction nucleotides: 9. Germline CDR1 is LNHDA and CDR2 is SQIVND (reference sequence). This CDR3 is built from 14 residues. Here the CDR3 DNA reads TGTGCCAGTAGTATGGTGGGGAGGGTTAGGGAGCAGTTCTTC. Amino acids: CASSMVGRVREQFF.

This clone has a handful of counts. The chain joins TRBV30 to TRBJ2-7; D is ambiguous. The germline gives CDR1 GTSNPN, CDR2 SVGIG (reference sequence). The CDR3 runs 14 residues. The V and J ends lost 2 bases and 1 base respectively, with 12 bases between them. CDR3 protein: CAWSLGVGSYEQYF. The CDR3 DNA follows: TGTGCCTGGAGTCTGGGTGTCGGGTCCTACGAGCAGTACTTC.

This chain uses TRBV5-1 with TRBJ1-5; TRBD1 agrees at 9 bases. This CDR3 region has 15 residues. Germline assignment: CDR1 SGHRS and CDR2 YFSETQ. J gave up 3 bases and V 7 bases, and 8 bases lay outside the gene matches. CDR3 bases: TGCGCCAGCGCCTTAGGGACAGGGATCAATCAGCCCCAGCATTTT. Translated, it gives CASALGTGINQPQHF.

The chain joins TRBV2 to TRBJ2-2, with 8 positions matching TRBD2. The germline CDR1 and CDR2 sequences are SNHLY and FYNNEI. J was trimmed by 6 bases and V by 3 bases; bases with no gene match: 6. The CDR3 is made up of 15 amino acids. CDR3 sequence reads: CASSDQREFPGELFF. In nucleotides, the CDR3 is TGTGCCAGCAGTGATCAGCGGGAGTTCCCCGGGGAGCTGTTTTTT.

The chain couples TRBV6-6 to TRBJ2-5; 7 nucleotides align to TRBD1. From germline, CDR1 is MNHNY and CDR2 SVGAGI (reference sequence). The CDR3 is 14 amino acids. Trimming removed 2 bases from V and 6 bases from J; junction bases left unmatched: 6. This CDR3 is CASSYPTGWKTQYF. As DNA, the CDR3 is TGTGCCAGCAGTTACCCGACAGGGTGGAAGACCCAGTACTTC.

The sample holds a few counts of this clone. The chain combines TRBV27 with TRBJ2-3; D is unclear. The ends were cut back, 3 bases at V and 8 bases at J, with 15 bases in the middle. From germline, CDR1 is MNHEY and CDR2 SMNVEV (reference sequence). The CDR3 totals 14 residues. The CDR3, as DNA: TGTGCCAGCAGTTTTTTAAGCCGAACCTTTACGCAGTATTTT. Its translation is CASSFLSRTFTQYF.

This clone was observed a handful of times. The chain is built from TRBV6-1 and TRBJ1-1; TRBD1 is a possible D gene (6 bases). Deletions cut 7 bases from V and 5 bases from J, with 20 bases between. The CDR3 contains 15 residues. Germline CDR1 MNHNS, CDR2 SASEGT. DNA for the CDR3: TGTGCCAGCAACCAGCGCGGGGGCAAAGGGACTGAAGCTTTCTTT. Translation: CASNQRGGKGTEAFF.

This chain joins TRBV28 and TRBJ2-1; D unclear. Trimming pared 6 bases from V and 7 bases from J, leaving 19 bases between. The CDR3 is 15 amino acids. Germline V gives CDR1 MDHEN, CDR2 SYDVKM. The CDR3 here is CASSPLRLARNEQFF. The CDR3 DNA sequence: TGTGCCAGCAGCCCTCTTAGGCTGGCGAGGAATGAGCAGTTCTTC.

This clone turned up a few times. The chain is built from TRBV29-1 and TRBJ1-5, with 7 bases identical to TRBD1. This CDR3 spans 14 amino acids. Trimming took 4 bases from V and 1 from J; bases not matched to a gene: 4. Germline V gene data show CDR1 as SQVTM and CDR2 as ANQGSEA. The CDR3 DNA reads TGCAGCGTTGGTTCACAGGGGAGCAATCAGCCCCAGCATTTT. Translated, it gives CSVGSQGSNQPQHF.

The chain uses TRBV7-9 and TRBJ2-3, with 7 bases lining up with TRBD2. This CDR3 spans 16 amino acids. Germline CDR1 is SEHNR and CDR2 is FQNEAQ (reference sequence). Trimming removed 5 bases from V and 5 bases from J; junction bases left unmatched: 13. The CDR3, as DNA: TGTGCCAGCAGCGCTAACTGGGCGGGAGAGGTAGATACGCAGTATTTT. Its protein product is CASSANWAGEVDTQYF.

The rearrangement links TRBV11-2 to TRBJ2-1, with D uncertain. This CDR3 contains 14 residues. The V gene lost 0 bases and the J gene lost 6 bases, with 9 bases spanning the gap. Germline-derived CDR1 and CDR2 are SGHAT and FQNNGV. Here the CDR3 DNA reads TGTGCCAGCAGCTTAGAGGAGACCACCAATGAGCAGTTCTTC. Translating gives CASSLEETTNEQFF.

This clone turned up a few times. This chain uses TRBV7-2 with TRBJ2-5; 12 nucleotides agree with TRBD2. Trimming took 5 bases from V and 5 from J; bases not matched to a gene: 12. The CDR3 runs to 17 residues. The V gene's germline CDR1 is SGHTA and CDR2 FQGNSA. In DNA, the CDR3 is TGTGCCAGCAGCACCACCGTAGGACTAGCGGGATGGGAGACCCAGTACTTC. It specifies CASSTTVGLAGWETQYF.

The chain uses TRBV28 and TRBJ2-7; TRBD1 might be the D (7 bases). CDR3 length: 14 amino acids. Trimming removed 4 bases at V and 5 bases at J, with 15 bases between. Germline V gives CDR1 MDHEN, CDR2 SYDVKM. The CDR3 loop is CASSSSQGRNEQYF. In DNA form, the CDR3 reads TGTGCCAGCAGTTCGTCACAGGGGAGGAACGAGCAGTACTTC.

V usage is TRBV15 and J usage is TRBJ2-1; weak D call: TRBD2 (6 bases). V lost 2 bases and J 5 bases, leaving 16 bases between the germline ends. Germline V CDR1 and CDR2: LNHNV, YYDKDF (reference sequence). This CDR3 has 16 amino acids. The CDR3 here is CATSRQRGTGDNEQFF. DNA of the CDR3: TGTGCCACCAGCAGACAAAGAGGGACGGGGGACAATGAGCAGTTCTTC.

V usage is TRBV28 and J usage is TRBJ2-1; 11 positions agree with TRBD2. J was trimmed by 6 bases and V by 2 bases; bases with no gene match: 3. CDR3 size: 15 residues. The germline CDR1 and CDR2 sequences are MDHEN and SYDVKM. The CDR3 sequence: CASSLELAGANEQFF. The CDR3 DNA sequence: TGTGCCAGCAGTTTAGAACTAGCGGGAGCCAATGAGCAGTTCTTC. Full variable domain (outside the CDR3, taken from reference TRBV28 and TRBJ2-1): DVKVTQSSRYLVKRTGEKVFLECVQDMDHENMFWYRQDPGLGLRLIYFSYDVKMKEKGDIPEGYSVSREKKERFSLILESASTNQTSMYLCASSLELAGANEQFFGPGTRLTVL.

The V gene is TRBV18, the J gene TRBJ2-5, with TRBD1 matching 7 bases. Germline CDR1 is KGHSH and CDR2 is LQKENI. V lost 2 bases to trimming and J lost 5 bases; unmatched junction nucleotides: 8. The CDR3 length is 15 residues. The CDR3 coding sequence is TGTGCCAGCTCACCAATTGAAGGGGGCGGTGAGACCCAGTACTTC. Translated, it gives CASSPIEGGGETQYF. The entire variable domain, with the rest obtained from reference TRBV18 and TRBJ2-5, is as follows: NAGVMQNPRHLVRRRGQEARLRCSPMKGHSHVYWYRQLPEEGLKFMVYLQKENIIDESGMPKERFSAEFPKEGPSILRIQQVVRGDSAAYFCASSPIEGGGETQYFGPGTRLLVL.